This entry lists 11 T cell receptor beta chains sequenced from one sample in a study of blood T cell repertoires in COVID-19. TCRdb's table, derived via immunoSEQ multiplex PCR, lists solely in-frame clones and lacks some. Among 300,000 to 400,000 clones listed, approximately 87% were seen once. The sequencing sample was made of peripheral blood. These receptor sequences come from a woman aged 60 to 75 with COVID-19, enrolled during active disease.

This clone was counted once. This chain joins TRBV5-6 and TRBJ1-2; D is possibly TRBD1 (6 bases). Trimming pared 4 bases from V and 7 bases from J, leaving 23 bases between. The CDR3 covers 16 residues. Germline-derived CDR1 and CDR2 are SGHDT and YYEEEE. CDR3 sequence: CASSRSGGTGLGGYTF. CDR3 nucleotides: TGTGCCAGCAGCCGCAGTGGGGGAACAGGGTTAGGTGGCTACACCTTC.

This chain uses TRBV10-3 with TRBJ1-2; TRBD1 is a possible D gene (5 bases). The germline V gene has CDR1 ENHRY and CDR2 SYGVKD. The germline V and J ends were trimmed by 2 bases and 4 bases, with 8 bases remaining between them. This CDR3 is 13 amino acids long. This chain's CDR3 is CAISEQGGYGYTF. The DNA of the CDR3 is TGTGCCATCAGTGAGCAGGGTGGCTATGGCTACACCTTC.

V and J are TRBV6-5 and TRBJ1-2; TRBD1 matches 8 bases. V gave up 5 bases and J gave up 4 bases; unmatched junction bases: 9. Per germline, CDR1 MNHEY and CDR2 SVGAGI. The CDR3 runs to 15 residues. CDR3 sequence reads: CASSRSGQGTYGYTF. CDR3 sequence (DNA): TGTGCCAGCAGTCGCTCCGGACAGGGCACCTATGGCTACACCTTC.

As to this clone: One end of the junction fails to match germline, which may point to a read error. The chain carries TRBV2 and TRBJ2-7; TRBD2 aligns across 7 bases. Germline loops: CDR1 SNHLY, CDR2 FYNNEI. The CDR3 extends over 14 amino acids. The CDR3 loop reads CASRERGGSYEQYF. DNA for the CDR3: TGTGCCAGCCGTGAGCGGGGAGGGTCCTACGAGCAGTACTTC. The full variable domain, rest sourced from reference TRBV2 and TRBJ2-7, is EPEVTQTPSHQVTQMGQEVILRCVPISNHLYFYWYRQILGQKVEFLVSFYNNEISEKSEIFDDQFSVERPDGSNFTLKIRSTKLEDSAMYFCASRERGGSYEQYFGPGTRLTVT.

The chain has TRBV9 and TRBJ2-2; D is possibly TRBD2 (7 bases). The V gene's germline CDR1 is SGDLS and CDR2 YYNGEE. V lost 3 bases to trimming and J lost 7 bases, with 28 bases between them. The CDR3 spans 19 residues. The CDR3 loop is CASSAPQGIGGAHLGELFF. The CDR3 DNA reads as TGTGCCAGCAGCGCCCCCCAAGGGATAGGGGGGGCCCATCTCGGGGAGCTGTTTTTT.

V is TRBV2 and J is TRBJ1-5; no firm D call. Germline CDR1 is SNHLY and CDR2 is FYNNEI. Trimming left V 8 bases short and J 4 bases short, with 9 bases between. The CDR3 is 12 residues long. CDR3 amino acids: CASAIENQPQHF. CDR3 nucleotide sequence: TGTGCCAGCGCCATAGAAAATCAGCCCCAGCATTTT.

The rearrangement joins TRBV7-2 to TRBJ1-5; TRBD1 might be the D (5 bases). The length of the CDR3 is 15 residues. The germline V gene encodes CDR1 SGHTA and CDR2 FQGNSA. V shed 5 bases and J shed 4 bases, with 15 bases lying between them. CDR3 nucleotides: TGTGCCAGCAGCCCACAATCAGGGACTAATCAGCCCCAGCATTTT. This sequence encodes CASSPQSGTNQPQHF.

The chain has TRBV9 and TRBJ1-4; the D is unclear. The CDR3 spans 14 residues. Deletions cut 0 bases from V and 4 bases from J, with 7 bases between. Looked up from germline, CDR1 is SGDLS and CDR2 is YYNGEE. The CDR3 nucleotides are TGTGCCAGCAGCGTAGTCGGCGGTAATGAAAAACTGTTTTTT. Translation gives CASSVVGGNEKLFF.

The V call is TRBV7-2, the J call TRBJ1-2, with D maybe TRBD1 (5 bases). The CDR3 totals 12 residues. V lost 5 bases, J lost 8 bases, and 12 bases lay in between. Germline V gene data show CDR1 as SGHTA and CDR2 as FQGNSA. The CDR3 DNA reads as TGTGCCAGCAGCCCCGCGCCAGGGGGCTACACCTTC. It translates to CASSPAPGGYTF.

The chain carries TRBV9 and TRBJ1-1; TRBD1 matches 8 bases. The CDR3 loop spans 15 amino acids. Per germline, CDR1 SGDLS and CDR2 YYNGEE. The ends lost 4 bases at V and 4 bases at J; junction bases unmatched: 9. The CDR3 region is CASSPTTGTGTEAFF. As DNA, the CDR3 is TGTGCCAGCAGCCCAACGACAGGGACAGGCACTGAAGCTTTCTTT.

This clone was recorded a few times. The chain has TRBV4-1 and TRBJ1-2; a possible D gene is TRBD1 (6 bases). V lost 0 bases, J lost 4 bases, and 12 bases lay in between. Per germline, CDR1 MGHRA and CDR2 YSYEKL. The CDR3 extends over 15 amino acids. The CDR3 bases are TGCGCCAGCAGCCAAGAGGGGGCGCGGGTCTATGGCTACACCTTC. Translating gives CASSQEGARVYGYTF.